The T cell receptor beta chain described here comes from a study of control samples from healthy donors and cancer patients. This CDR3 region has 12 residues. Germline V gene lookup returns CDR1 SGHAT and CDR2 FQNNGV. Trimming took off 3 bases at V and 3 bases at J, with 6 bases between the two ends. TCRdb keeps only in-frame clones here, not all; method: immunoSEQ multiplex PCR. Here the sample spans 150,000 or so clones, around nine tenths being singletons. The V and J genes are TRBV11-2 and TRBJ2-7, with D possibly TRBD1 on 5 matching bases. The source is a man aged 25-40 years in good health. The specimen sequenced was blood. The CDR3 is CASSFQGYEQYF. Here the CDR3 DNA reads TGTGCCAGCAGCTTCCAGGGCTACGAGCAGTACTTC.